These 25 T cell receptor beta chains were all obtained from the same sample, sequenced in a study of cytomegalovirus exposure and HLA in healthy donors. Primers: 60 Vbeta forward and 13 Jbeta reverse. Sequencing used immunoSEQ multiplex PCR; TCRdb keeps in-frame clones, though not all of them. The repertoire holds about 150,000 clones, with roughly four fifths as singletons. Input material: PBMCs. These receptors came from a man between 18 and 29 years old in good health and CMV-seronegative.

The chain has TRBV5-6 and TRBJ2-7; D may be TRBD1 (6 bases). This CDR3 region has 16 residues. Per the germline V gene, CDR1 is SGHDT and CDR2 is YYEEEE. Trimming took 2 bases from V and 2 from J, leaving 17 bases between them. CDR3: CASSFLDRRYPYEQYF. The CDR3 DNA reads TGTGCCAGCAGCTTTCTTGACAGGCGTTACCCCTACGAGCAGTACTTC.

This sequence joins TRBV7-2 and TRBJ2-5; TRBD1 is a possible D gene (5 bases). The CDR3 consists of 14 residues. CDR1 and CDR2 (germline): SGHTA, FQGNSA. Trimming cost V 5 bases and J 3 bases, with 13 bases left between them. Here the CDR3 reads CASSARQFEETQYF. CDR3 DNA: TGTGCCAGCAGCGCACGACAGTTCGAAGAGACCCAGTACTTC. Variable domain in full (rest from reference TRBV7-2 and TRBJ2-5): GAGVSQSPSNKVTEKGKDVELRCDPISGHTALYWYRQSLGQGLEFLIYFQGNSAPDKSGLPSDRFSAERTGGSVSTLTIQRTQQEDSAVYLCASSARQFEETQYFGPGTRLLVL.

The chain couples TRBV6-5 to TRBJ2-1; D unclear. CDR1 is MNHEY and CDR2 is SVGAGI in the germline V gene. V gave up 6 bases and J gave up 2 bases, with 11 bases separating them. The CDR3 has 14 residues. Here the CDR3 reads CASSSGRTYNEQFF. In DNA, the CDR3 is TGTGCCAGCAGCTCAGGCAGAACCTACAATGAGCAGTTCTTC.

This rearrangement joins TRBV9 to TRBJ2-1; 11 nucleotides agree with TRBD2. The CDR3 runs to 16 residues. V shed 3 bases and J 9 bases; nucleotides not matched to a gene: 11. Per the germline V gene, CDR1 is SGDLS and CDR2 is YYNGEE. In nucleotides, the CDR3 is TGTGCCAGCAGCGCCCGGGGGGCTAGCGGGAGGAGTGAGCAGTTCTTC. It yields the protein CASSARGASGRSEQFF.

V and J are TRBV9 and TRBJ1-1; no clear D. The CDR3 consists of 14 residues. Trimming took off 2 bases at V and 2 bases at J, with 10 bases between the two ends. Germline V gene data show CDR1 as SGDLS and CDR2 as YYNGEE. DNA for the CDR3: TGTGCCAGCAGCGTTACGGGGATTAACACTGAAGCTTTCTTT. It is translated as CASSVTGINTEAFF.

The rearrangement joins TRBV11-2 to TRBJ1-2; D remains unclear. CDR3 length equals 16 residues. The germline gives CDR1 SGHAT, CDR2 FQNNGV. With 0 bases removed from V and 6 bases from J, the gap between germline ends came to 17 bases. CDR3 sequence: CASSLDRDSESDGYTF. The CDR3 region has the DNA TGTGCCAGCAGCTTAGATCGAGACTCCGAAAGCGATGGCTACACCTTC.

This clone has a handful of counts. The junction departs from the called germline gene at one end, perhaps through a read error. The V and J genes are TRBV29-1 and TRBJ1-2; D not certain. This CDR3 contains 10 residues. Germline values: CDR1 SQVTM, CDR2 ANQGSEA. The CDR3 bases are TGCAGCGTTGGGGCAGATAGACACTGCTTC. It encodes CSVGADRHCF. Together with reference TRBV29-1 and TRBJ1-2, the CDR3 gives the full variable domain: SAVISQKPSRDICQRGTSLTIQCQVDSQVTMMFWYRQQPGQSLTLIATANQGSEATYESGFVIDKFPISRPNLTFSTLTVSNMSPEDSSIYLCSVGADRHCFGSGTRLTVV.

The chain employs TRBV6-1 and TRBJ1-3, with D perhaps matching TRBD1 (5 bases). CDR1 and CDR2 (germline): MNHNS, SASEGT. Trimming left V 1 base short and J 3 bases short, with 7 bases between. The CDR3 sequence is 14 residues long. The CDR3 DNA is TGTGCCAGCAGTGAAGGGGGCGGTGGAAACACCATATATTTT. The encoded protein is CASSEGGGGNTIYF.

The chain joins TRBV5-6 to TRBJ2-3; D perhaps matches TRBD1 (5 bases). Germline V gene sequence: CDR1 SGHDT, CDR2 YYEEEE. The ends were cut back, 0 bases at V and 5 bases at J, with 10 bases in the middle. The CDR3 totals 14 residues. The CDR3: CASSLVQGQDTQYF. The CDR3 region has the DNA TGTGCCAGCAGCTTGGTGCAGGGTCAAGATACGCAGTATTTT.

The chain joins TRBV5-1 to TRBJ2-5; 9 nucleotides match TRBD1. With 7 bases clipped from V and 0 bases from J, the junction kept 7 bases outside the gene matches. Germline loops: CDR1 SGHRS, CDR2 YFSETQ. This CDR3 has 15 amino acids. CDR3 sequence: CASADGTGNQETQYF. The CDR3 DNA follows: TGCGCCAGCGCTGACGGGACAGGGAACCAAGAGACCCAGTACTTC.

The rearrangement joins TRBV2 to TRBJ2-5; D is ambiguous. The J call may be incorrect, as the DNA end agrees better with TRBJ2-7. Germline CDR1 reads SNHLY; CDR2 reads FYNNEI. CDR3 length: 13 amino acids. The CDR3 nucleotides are TGTGCCAGCTCCCAAGAAGGCCCAGGCGAGCAGTACTTC. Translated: CASSQEGPGEQYF.

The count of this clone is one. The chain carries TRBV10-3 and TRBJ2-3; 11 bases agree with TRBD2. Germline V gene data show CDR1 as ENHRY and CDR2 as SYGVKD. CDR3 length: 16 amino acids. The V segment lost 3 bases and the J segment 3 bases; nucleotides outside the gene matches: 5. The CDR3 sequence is CAISEGASGGTDTQYF. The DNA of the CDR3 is TGTGCCATCAGTGAAGGGGCTAGCGGGGGGACAGATACGCAGTATTTT.

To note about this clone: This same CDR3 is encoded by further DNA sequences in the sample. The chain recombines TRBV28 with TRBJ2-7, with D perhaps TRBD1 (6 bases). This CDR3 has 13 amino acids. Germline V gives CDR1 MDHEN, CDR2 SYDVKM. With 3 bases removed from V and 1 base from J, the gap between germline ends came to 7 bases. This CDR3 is CASSFRGSYEQYF. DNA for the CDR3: TGTGCCAGCAGTTTTAGGGGGTCCTACGAGCAGTACTTC.

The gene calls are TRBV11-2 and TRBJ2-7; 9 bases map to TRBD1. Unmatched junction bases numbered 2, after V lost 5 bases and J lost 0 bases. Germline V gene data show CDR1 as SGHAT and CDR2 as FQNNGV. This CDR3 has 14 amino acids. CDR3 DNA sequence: TGTGCCAGCAGCCGGACAGGGGTCTCCTACGAGCAGTACTTC. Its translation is CASSRTGVSYEQYF.

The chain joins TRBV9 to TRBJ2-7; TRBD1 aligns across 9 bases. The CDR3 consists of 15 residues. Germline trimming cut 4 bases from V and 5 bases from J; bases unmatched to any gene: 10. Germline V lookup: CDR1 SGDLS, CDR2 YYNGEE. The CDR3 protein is CASSPRDRALHEQYF. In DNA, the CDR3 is TGTGCCAGCAGCCCCCGGGACAGGGCACTCCACGAGCAGTACTTC. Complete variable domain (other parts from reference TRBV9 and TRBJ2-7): DSGVTQTPKHLITATGQRVTLRCSPRSGDLSVYWYQQSLDQGLQFLIQYYNGEERAKGNILERFSAQQFPDLHSELNLSSLELGDSALYFCASSPRDRALHEQYFGPGTRLTVT.

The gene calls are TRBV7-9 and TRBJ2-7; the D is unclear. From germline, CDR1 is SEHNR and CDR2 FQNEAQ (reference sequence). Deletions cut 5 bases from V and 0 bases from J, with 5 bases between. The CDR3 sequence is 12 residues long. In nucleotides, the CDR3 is TGTGCCAGCAGCCCCCGCTCCTACGAGCAGTACTTC. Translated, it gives CASSPRSYEQYF.

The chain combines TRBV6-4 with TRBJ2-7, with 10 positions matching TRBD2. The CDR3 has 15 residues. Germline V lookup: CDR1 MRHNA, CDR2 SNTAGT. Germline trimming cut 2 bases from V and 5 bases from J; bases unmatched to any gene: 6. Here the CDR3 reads CASSDRAGGFHEQYF. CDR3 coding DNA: TGTGCCAGCAGTGACCGAGCGGGAGGGTTCCACGAGCAGTACTTC.

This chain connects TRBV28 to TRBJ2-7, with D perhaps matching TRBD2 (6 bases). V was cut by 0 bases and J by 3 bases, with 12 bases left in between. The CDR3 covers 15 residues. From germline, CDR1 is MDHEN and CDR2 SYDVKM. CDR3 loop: CASSLWPGVGYEQYF. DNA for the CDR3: TGTGCCAGCAGTTTATGGCCGGGGGTTGGCTACGAGCAGTACTTC.

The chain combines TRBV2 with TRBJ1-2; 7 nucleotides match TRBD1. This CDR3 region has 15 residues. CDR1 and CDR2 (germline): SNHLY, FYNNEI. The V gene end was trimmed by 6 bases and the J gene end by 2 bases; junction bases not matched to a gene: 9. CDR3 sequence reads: CASRDPRQGNYGYTF. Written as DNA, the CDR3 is TGTGCCAGCAGGGACCCAAGACAGGGAAACTATGGCTACACCTTC.

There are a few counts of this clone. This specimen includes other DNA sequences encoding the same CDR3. The CDR3 sequence: CASSEGATGELFF. The CDR3 DNA is TGTGCCAGCAGTGAAGGGGCAACCGGGGAGCTGTTTTTT. The V and J genes are TRBV6-4 and TRBJ2-2; weak D call: TRBD1 (5 bases). V lost 3 bases, J lost 5 bases, and 7 bases lay in between. The CDR3 sequence is 13 residues long. Germline V gives CDR1 MRHNA, CDR2 SNTAGT.

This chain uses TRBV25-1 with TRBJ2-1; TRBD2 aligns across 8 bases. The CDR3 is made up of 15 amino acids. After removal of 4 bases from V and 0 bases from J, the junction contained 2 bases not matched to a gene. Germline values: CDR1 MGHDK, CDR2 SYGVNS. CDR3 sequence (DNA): TGTGCCAGCAGTGGTCTAGCGGGCTCCTACAATGAGCAGTTCTTC. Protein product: CASSGLAGSYNEQFF.

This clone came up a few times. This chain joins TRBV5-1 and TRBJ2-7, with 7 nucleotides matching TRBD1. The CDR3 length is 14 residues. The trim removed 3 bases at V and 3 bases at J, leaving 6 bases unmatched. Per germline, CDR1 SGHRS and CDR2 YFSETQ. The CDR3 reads CASSSSGTVYEQYF. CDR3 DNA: TGCGCCAGCAGCTCCTCCGGGACAGTCTACGAGCAGTACTTC.

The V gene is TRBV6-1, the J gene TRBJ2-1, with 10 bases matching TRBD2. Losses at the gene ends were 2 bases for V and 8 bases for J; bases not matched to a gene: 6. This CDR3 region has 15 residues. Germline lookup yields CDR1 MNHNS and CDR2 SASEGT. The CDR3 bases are TGTGCCAGCAGTGAAAAGGCTAGCGGGAGTGATGAGCAGTTCTTC. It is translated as CASSEKASGSDEQFF.

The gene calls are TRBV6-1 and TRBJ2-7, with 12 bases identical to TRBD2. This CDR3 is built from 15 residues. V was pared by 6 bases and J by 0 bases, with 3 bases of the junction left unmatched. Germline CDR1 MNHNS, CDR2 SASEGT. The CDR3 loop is CASSTTSGSSYEQYF. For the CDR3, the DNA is TGTGCCAGCAGCACGACTAGCGGGAGCTCCTACGAGCAGTACTTC.

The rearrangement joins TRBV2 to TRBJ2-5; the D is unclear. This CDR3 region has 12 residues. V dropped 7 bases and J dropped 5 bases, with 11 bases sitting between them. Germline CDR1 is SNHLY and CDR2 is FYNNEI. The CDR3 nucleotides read TGTGCCAGCACCCCCCATCGGGAGACCCAGTACTTC. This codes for CASTPHRETQYF.